This T cell receptor (beta chain) was obtained from a study of CD8 T cells in Susac syndrome. Study observations and caveats: In its TCR sequencing and HLA analysis, the study acknowledged that the number of individuals was relatively small.

Random hexamers were used to reverse transcribe an amount of roughly 0.45 to 1 ug RNA. By means of immunoSEQ multiplex PCR, TCR beta CDR3 spanning 54 Vbeta and 13 Jbeta underwent amplification. TCRdb re-analysed the immunoSEQ multiplex PCR reads in MiXCR, keeping a single row per CDR3 protein. The sample gives 55,000 to 70,000 distinct CDR3 sequences, 95% of which show up once; around 0.25% is in the top ten. Trimming at V came to 2 bases and at J to 9 bases, leaving 2 bases not matched to a gene. Germline lookup yields CDR1 SGHRS and CDR2 YFSETQ. This CDR3 has 14 residues. This clonotype is a singleton in its sample. Its target is unknown.

The sequencing sample was made of CD8+ T cells from PBMCs. The V call is TRBV5-1, the J call TRBJ1-6; TRBD1 aligns across 10 bases. This sequence originates from a human donor in good health. The CDR3 region is CASSFGTGASPLHF. CDR3 coding DNA: TGCGCCAGCAGCTTCGGGACAGGGGCTTCACCCCTCCACTTT.